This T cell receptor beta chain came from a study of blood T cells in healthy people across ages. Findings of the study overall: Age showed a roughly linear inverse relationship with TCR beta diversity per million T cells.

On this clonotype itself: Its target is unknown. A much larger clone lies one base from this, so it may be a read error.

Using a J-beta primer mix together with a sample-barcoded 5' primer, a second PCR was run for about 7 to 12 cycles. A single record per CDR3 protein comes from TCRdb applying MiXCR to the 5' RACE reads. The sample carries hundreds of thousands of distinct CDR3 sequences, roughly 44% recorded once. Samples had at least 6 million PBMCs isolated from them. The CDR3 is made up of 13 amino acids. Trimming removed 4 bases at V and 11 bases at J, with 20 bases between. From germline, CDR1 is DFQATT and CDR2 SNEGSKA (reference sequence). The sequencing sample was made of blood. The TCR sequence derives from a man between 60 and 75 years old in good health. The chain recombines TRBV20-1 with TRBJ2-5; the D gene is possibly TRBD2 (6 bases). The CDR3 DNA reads TGCAGTGCTACCGGACTATCCTACAATGAGCAGTACTTC. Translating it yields CSATGLSYNEQYF.